A single sample is the source of the 21 T cell receptor beta chains below, sequenced in a study of blood T cell repertoires in COVID-19. The assay was immunoSEQ multiplex PCR, and TCRdb's table has in-frame clones only and misses some. The table lists some 45,000 clones, approximately 91% of them singletons. The specimen sequenced was peripheral blood. These receptors were collected from a human donor in a cohort sampled during active COVID-19.

The V and J genes are TRBV6-5 and TRBJ2-7; 8 bases map to TRBD2. This CDR3 is built from 13 residues. Germline assignment: CDR1 MNHEY and CDR2 SVGAGI. Trimming cost V 5 bases and J 2 bases; bases outside gene matches: 2. DNA for the CDR3: TGTGCCAGCAGTCGGGGGGGCACCTACGAGCAGTACTTC. This sequence encodes CASSRGGTYEQYF.

The chain carries TRBV5-1 and TRBJ1-5; 10 bases line up with TRBD1. The CDR3 runs 16 residues. The germline V gene has CDR1 SGHRS and CDR2 YFSETQ. Trimming at V came to 4 bases and at J to 5 bases, leaving 9 bases not matched to a gene. CDR3: CASSPGTGENDQPQHF. The CDR3 DNA reads TGCGCCAGCAGCCCGGGGACAGGGGAAAATGATCAGCCCCAGCATTTT.

J is TRBJ1-6 and V is TRBV3-1 (or the pseudogene TRBV3-2), with 9 bases identical to TRBD1. V shed 6 bases and J 8 bases; nucleotides not matched to a gene: 11. The V gene's germline CDR1 is LGHDT and CDR2 YNNKEL (reference sequence). This CDR3 contains 16 residues. The CDR3 region is CASRLLGTGSDSPLHF. The CDR3 DNA reads as TGTGCCAGCAGACTCTTGGGGACAGGGAGTGATTCACCCCTCCACTTT.

This clone showed up just once. The chain recombines TRBV3-1 (or the pseudogene TRBV3-2) with TRBJ2-3, with TRBD2 matching 12 bases. The J segment lost 2 bases and the V segment lost 3 bases, leaving 3 bases of the junction unmatched. Germline V gene lookup returns CDR1 LGHDT and CDR2 YNNKEL (reference sequence). This CDR3 has 16 residues. The DNA for the CDR3 is TGTGCCAGCAGCCAGGCTAGCGGGGGGGCCACAGATACGCAGTATTTT. This gives the protein CASSQASGGATDTQYF.

This rearrangement joins TRBV6-5 to TRBJ1-1; D is possibly TRBD1 (6 bases). From germline, CDR1 is MNHEY and CDR2 SVGAGI. The CDR3 runs to 11 residues. Deletions cut 10 bases from V and 5 bases from J, with 11 bases between. This CDR3 reads CATKGGTEAFF. For the CDR3, the DNA is TGTGCCACCAAGGGGGGGACTGAAGCTTTCTTT.

The rearrangement uses TRBV6-4 and TRBJ2-3, with 10 bases matching TRBD1. The CDR3 totals 14 residues. Trimming at V came to 6 bases and at J to 4 bases, leaving 4 bases not matched to a gene. Germline CDR1 reads MRHNA; CDR2 reads SNTAGT. The CDR3 sequence is CASSTGTGADTQYF. The CDR3 DNA follows: TGTGCCAGCAGCACCGGGACAGGGGCAGATACGCAGTATTTT.

The V gene is TRBV3-1 (or the pseudogene TRBV3-2), the J gene TRBJ1-3; D gene unclear. This CDR3 has 16 residues. Trimming left V 2 bases short and J 0 bases short, with 11 bases between. The germline gives CDR1 LGHDT, CDR2 YNNKEL (reference sequence). The CDR3 DNA reads TGTGCCAGCAGCCAATTATCTATTCTCTCTGGAAACACCATATATTTT. It translates to CASSQLSILSGNTIYF.

The chain recombines TRBV5-6 with TRBJ2-1; 7 bases agree with TRBD2. CDR1 is SGHDT, CDR2 YYEEEE, per germline. The CDR3 has 14 residues. The junction had 8 bases not matched to a gene; V was cut back by 6 bases and J by 5 bases. CDR3 in DNA: TGTGCCAGCATCCTCGGGCTAGCGGACAATGAGCAGTTCTTC. Encoded protein: CASILGLADNEQFF.

The V and J genes are TRBV7-6 and TRBJ2-5, with 7 bases matching TRBD2. V lost 4 bases, J lost 5 bases, and 7 bases stayed unmatched. CDR3 length equals 14 residues. Germline V lookup: CDR1 SGHVS, CDR2 FNYEAQ. The chain's CDR3 is CASSSTSAGETQYF. The CDR3 DNA reads as TGTGCCAGCAGCTCCACTAGCGCGGGGGAGACCCAGTACTTC.

The V and J genes are TRBV5-4 and TRBJ1-2; possibly TRBD1 for D (6 bases). The germline V gene has CDR1 SGHNT and CDR2 YYREEE (reference sequence). CDR3 size: 12 residues. The CDR3 region is CAAGAQSYGYTF. The CDR3 nucleotides read TGTGCAGCGGGGGCGCAGTCCTATGGCTACACCTTC.

V usage is TRBV6-5 and J usage is TRBJ1-2, with 8 bases aligning to TRBD1. The J segment lost 7 bases and the V segment lost 6 bases, leaving 7 bases of the junction unmatched. Germline V CDR1 and CDR2: MNHEY, SVGAGI. CDR3 length equals 13 residues. The CDR3 spells CASSPDREVGYTF. In nucleotides, the CDR3 is TGTGCCAGCAGCCCGGACAGGGAGGTTGGCTACACCTTC.

This chain connects TRBV10-1 to TRBJ1-1, with 8 bases lining up with TRBD1. Germline assignment: CDR1 WNHNN and CDR2 SYGVQD (reference sequence). The CDR3 is 14 amino acids. J was trimmed by 5 bases and V by 5 bases; bases with no gene match: 7. The CDR3 is CASSPDRGVTEAFF. CDR3 DNA sequence: TGCGCCAGCAGTCCTGACAGGGGAGTTACTGAAGCTTTCTTT.

The chain links TRBV11-1 to TRBJ2-7; TRBD2 might be the D (6 bases). CDR1 is SGHAT, CDR2 FQDESV, per germline (reference sequence). This CDR3 spans 14 amino acids. The V end was cut by 4 bases, the J end by 0 bases, with 10 bases between. CDR3 nucleotide sequence: TGTGCCAGCAGCTACACGGAGGGCTCCTACGAGCAGTACTTC. Translation gives CASSYTEGSYEQYF. Drawing the rest from reference TRBV11-1 and TRBJ2-7, the complete variable domain is EAEVAQSPRYKITEKSQAVAFWCDPISGHATLYWYRQILGQGPELLVQFQDESVVDDSQLPKDRFSAERLKGVDSTLKIQPAELGDSAMYLCASSYTEGSYEQYFGPGTRLTVT.

This clone was seen a single time. The CDR3 here is CATSRDGRRNQPQHF. Here the CDR3 DNA reads TGTGCCACCAGCAGAGATGGGAGACGCAATCAGCCCCAGCATTTT. The chain links TRBV15 to TRBJ1-5, with D hard to call. V lost 0 bases and J 2 bases, leaving 8 bases between the germline ends. This CDR3 contains 15 residues. Germline V gives CDR1 LNHNV, CDR2 YYDKDF (reference sequence).

This clone was recorded a few times. The J gene is TRBJ2-7, the V gene TRBV12-3 or TRBV12-4; TRBD2 matches 7 bases. CDR3 length: 13 residues. Trimming removed 3 bases from V and 6 bases from J; junction bases left unmatched: 5. CDR3 loop: CASSFGGGVEQYF. DNA for the CDR3: TGTGCCAGCAGTTTTGGGGGAGGGGTCGAGCAGTACTTC.

The V gene is TRBV7-5, the J gene TRBJ2-3; TRBD1 is the table's D call, not checked against the DNA. TRBV7-5 has pseudogene status. This CDR3 has 15 residues. The CDR3 DNA reads as TGTGCCAGAAGCTTAGGTTTCAGGGGCACAGATACGCAGTATTTT. It codes for CARSLGFRGTDTQYF.

This clone has a handful of counts. The chain carries TRBV18 and TRBJ1-1; D call uncertain. Germline V lookup: CDR1 KGHSH, CDR2 LQKENI. CDR3 length: 14 residues. V gave up 3 bases and J gave up 6 bases, with 14 bases separating them. In nucleotides, the CDR3 is TGTGCCAGCTCACCCGGGGTTAGCGTCCCTGAAGCTTTCTTT. Translation gives CASSPGVSVPEAFF. The whole variable domain, filled in from reference TRBV18 and TRBJ1-1, reads NAGVMQNPRHLVRRRGQEARLRCSPMKGHSHVYWYRQLPEEGLKFMVYLQKENIIDESGMPKERFSAEFPKEGPSILRIQQVVRGDSAAYFCASSPGVSVPEAFFGQGTRLTVV.

This clone was seen just once. The chain carries TRBV11-2 and TRBJ1-4; D unclear. The CDR3 has 13 amino acids. Germline V CDR1 and CDR2: SGHAT, FQNNGV. V lost 1 base and J lost 8, with 8 bases in between. The CDR3 protein is CASSLVAGEKLFF. CDR3 DNA: TGTGCCAGCAGCTTAGTGGCCGGGGAAAAACTGTTTTTT.

This sequence joins TRBV5-1 and TRBJ2-7; 7 nucleotides align to TRBD1. The CDR3 runs 14 residues. Per germline, CDR1 SGHRS and CDR2 YFSETQ. With 4 bases clipped from V and 3 bases from J, the junction kept 7 bases outside the gene matches. In DNA, the CDR3 is TGCGCCAGCAGCGCAGCCGGACAGGACTACGAGCAGTACTTC. Translating it yields CASSAAGQDYEQYF.

The gene calls are TRBV13 and TRBJ2-7, with D maybe TRBD2 (6 bases). The germline V gene has CDR1 PRHDT and CDR2 FYEKMQ (reference sequence). CDR3 length: 15 residues. The germline V and J ends were trimmed by 0 bases and 0 bases, with 9 bases remaining between them. CDR3: CASSLGRGSSYEQYF. The CDR3, as DNA: TGTGCCAGCAGCTTAGGGCGGGGCAGCTCCTACGAGCAGTACTTC.

A few counts support this clone. The gene calls are TRBV6-1 and TRBJ2-6; maybe TRBD1 (5 bases). This CDR3 contains 15 residues. V was shortened by 3 bases and J by 4 bases, with 10 bases between the two germline ends. Germline V lookup: CDR1 MNHNS, CDR2 SASEGT. CDR3 bases: TGTGCCAGCAGTGACCCAGGGATAGGGGCCAACGTCCTGACTTTC. Translation gives CASSDPGIGANVLTF.